The next 17 T cell receptor beta chains were all read from a single sample in a study of cytomegalovirus exposure and HLA in healthy donors. PCR used 60 Vbeta primers and 13 Jbeta primers. Produced via immunoSEQ multiplex PCR; TCRdb's table is partial and in-frame only. The table has 180,000 or so clones, about 75% seen once. The specimen sequenced was PBMCs. Receptor source: a woman between 40 and 50 years old in good health and CMV-seropositive.

The chain carries TRBV6-1 and TRBJ1-5, with 8 bases aligning to TRBD1. In germline, CDR1 is MNHNS, CDR2 SASEGT. The CDR3 spans 15 residues. Unmatched junction bases numbered 6, after V lost 5 bases and J lost 3 bases. For the CDR3, the DNA is TGTGCCAGCAGTTCGGACAGGGCAACCAATCAGCCCCAGCATTTT. Translated, it gives CASSSDRATNQPQHF.

The genes are TRBV28 and TRBJ2-2; 10 bases fit TRBD2. V lost 3 bases and J lost 4; bases outside the gene matches: 8. The CDR3 covers 17 residues. Germline CDR1 and CDR2: MDHEN and SYDVKM. As DNA, the CDR3 is TGTGCCAGCAGTTTTGATCTAGCGGGAGCGGGCACCGGGGAGCTGTTTTTT. It translates to CASSFDLAGAGTGELFF. The full variable domain, its missing parts supplied by reference TRBV28 and TRBJ2-2, is DVKVTQSSRYLVKRTGEKVFLECVQDMDHENMFWYRQDPGLGLRLIYFSYDVKMKEKGDIPEGYSVSREKKERFSLILESASTNQTSMYLCASSFDLAGAGTGELFFGEGSRLTVL.

V usage is TRBV6-6 and J usage is TRBJ1-2; D is perhaps TRBD1 (6 bases). The ends were cut back, 6 bases at V and 3 bases at J, with 11 bases in the middle. This CDR3 has 13 residues. Germline lookup yields CDR1 MNHNY and CDR2 SVGAGI (reference sequence). For the CDR3, the DNA is TGTGCCAGCAGCCCGGACAGAGACTATGGCTACACCTTC. Protein product: CASSPDRDYGYTF.

The gene calls are TRBV2 and TRBJ2-7; D ambiguous. Trimming cost V 0 bases and J 5 bases, with 11 bases left between them. This CDR3 region has 14 residues. Germline V gives CDR1 SNHLY, CDR2 FYNNEI. The CDR3 sequence is CASSEAQQSHEQYF. Written as DNA, the CDR3 is TGTGCCAGCAGTGAAGCTCAACAGTCCCACGAGCAGTACTTC.

The genes are TRBV9 and TRBJ2-5; D perhaps matches TRBD2 (6 bases). CDR1 and CDR2 (germline): SGDLS, YYNGEE. Trimming cost V 0 bases and J 5 bases, with 11 bases left between them. The CDR3 totals 14 residues. The CDR3 nucleotides are TGTGCCAGCAGCGTAGAAGGAGGGTCGGAGACCCAGTACTTC. Its translation: CASSVEGGSETQYF.

In its sample, this clone was seen a few times. J is TRBJ2-1 and V is TRBV9, with TRBD2 matching 7 bases. CDR1 is SGDLS and CDR2 is YYNGEE in the germline V gene. V lost 2 bases and J lost 0; bases outside the gene matches: 5. This CDR3 region has 16 residues. This CDR3 is CASSVQAGRSYNEQFF. CDR3 bases: TGTGCCAGCAGCGTTCAAGCGGGACGCTCCTACAATGAGCAGTTCTTC.

The gene calls are TRBV2 and TRBJ2-7, with TRBD1 matching 7 bases. V lost 5 bases to trimming and J lost 0 bases; unmatched junction nucleotides: 7. Per germline, CDR1 SNHLY and CDR2 FYNNEI. The CDR3 consists of 15 residues. The CDR3 region is CASSPDRLSSYEQYF. The CDR3 DNA is TGTGCCAGCAGTCCGGACAGGCTGAGCTCCTACGAGCAGTACTTC.

This clone came up a few times. The chain is built from TRBV6-1 and TRBJ2-7; weak D call: TRBD1 (6 bases). The CDR3 runs to 13 residues. Trimming removed 6 bases from V and 3 bases from J, with 12 bases in between. Germline V gives CDR1 MNHNS, CDR2 SASEGT. CDR3 loop: CASREQGFYEQYF. The DNA of the CDR3 is TGTGCCAGCAGAGAACAGGGTTTCTACGAGCAGTACTTC.

This sequence joins TRBV19 and TRBJ1-2, with D hard to call. The V gene's germline CDR1 is LNHDA and CDR2 SQIVND (reference sequence). V was trimmed by 3 bases and J by 8 bases, leaving 10 bases between them. The CDR3 runs 12 residues. The CDR3 DNA sequence: TGTGCCAGTAGTATCCCGTCAGGAGGCTACACCTTC. Protein: CASSIPSGGYTF.

The CDR3 spells CASSAGQGGTYEQYF. The CDR3 DNA follows: TGTGCCAGCAGCGCGGGACAGGGTGGGACCTACGAGCAGTACTTC. The chain employs TRBV7-6 and TRBJ2-7, with 9 bases aligning to TRBD1. With V trimmed by 5 bases and J by 2 bases, 7 bases remained unmatched. Germline V gene lookup returns CDR1 SGHVS and CDR2 FNYEAQ. This CDR3 has 15 residues.

This clone was picked up a small number of times. The chain couples TRBV6-5 to TRBJ1-5, with 7 bases matching TRBD1. V gave up 3 bases and J gave up 7 bases; unmatched junction bases: 3. Germline CDR1 MNHEY, CDR2 SVGAGI. This CDR3 has 13 residues. The CDR3 nucleotides read TGTGCCAGCAGTTATGGGACAGCACAGCCCCAGCATTTT. It yields the protein CASSYGTAQPQHF.

The V call is TRBV5-1, the J call TRBJ2-7; D may be TRBD1 (5 bases). Trimming removed 0 bases from V and 6 bases from J, with 13 bases in between. CDR3 length: 14 amino acids. Germline CDR1 reads SGHRS; CDR2 reads YFSETQ. CDR3 DNA sequence: TGCGCCAGCAGCTTGGCCCAGTGGCAGGGCGAGCAGTACTTC. Translated: CASSLAQWQGEQYF.

This sequence joins TRBV9 and TRBJ1-4; tentative D call: TRBD1 (6 bases). The CDR3 extends over 18 amino acids. Trimming removed 0 bases from V and 6 bases from J, with 21 bases in between. Germline V gene data show CDR1 as SGDLS and CDR2 as YYNGEE. The DNA of the CDR3 is TGTGCCAGCAGCGTAGCCCCAGGGGTGGGTAGAGGGGATGAAAAACTGTTTTTT. Its protein is CASSVAPGVGRGDEKLFF.

This clone was seen many times. The rearrangement joins TRBV4-3 to TRBJ1-6; maybe TRBD1 (5 bases). The V end was cut by 0 bases, the J end by 4 bases, with 16 bases between. CDR3 size: 18 residues. CDR1 and CDR2 (germline): LGHNA, YSLEER. CDR3 nucleotides: TGCGCCAGCAGCCAAGACCTGTTGGGGGGACTGTATAATTCACCCCTCCACTTT. It specifies CASSQDLLGGLYNSPLHF.

The chain has TRBV2 and TRBJ1-1, with 8 nucleotides matching TRBD1. In germline, CDR1 is SNHLY, CDR2 FYNNEI. The junction had 6 bases not matched to a gene; V was cut back by 5 bases and J by 4 bases. This CDR3 contains 14 residues. CDR3 loop: CASSLQGEVTEAFF. DNA of the CDR3: TGTGCCAGCAGTCTACAGGGGGAGGTCACTGAAGCTTTCTTT.

The chain combines TRBV12-5 with TRBJ2-1; 10 bases line up with TRBD1. Trimming took 6 bases from V and 9 from J; bases not matched to a gene: 11. Germline V lookup: CDR1 LGHNT, CDR2 FRNRAP. This CDR3 has 15 residues. CDR3 DNA: TGTGCTAGTGGCATTACCGGGACAGGGGACCCTGAGCAGTTCTTC. This translates into CASGITGTGDPEQFF.

The rearrangement joins TRBV2 to TRBJ1-1; maybe TRBD1 (6 bases). This CDR3 contains 14 residues. Germline V gene sequence: CDR1 SNHLY, CDR2 FYNNEI. V dropped 11 bases and J dropped 2 bases, with 18 bases sitting between them. CDR3 residues: CAGSPGQINTEAFF. In DNA form, the CDR3 reads TGTGCCGGCTCACCTGGACAGATAAACACTGAAGCTTTCTTT.